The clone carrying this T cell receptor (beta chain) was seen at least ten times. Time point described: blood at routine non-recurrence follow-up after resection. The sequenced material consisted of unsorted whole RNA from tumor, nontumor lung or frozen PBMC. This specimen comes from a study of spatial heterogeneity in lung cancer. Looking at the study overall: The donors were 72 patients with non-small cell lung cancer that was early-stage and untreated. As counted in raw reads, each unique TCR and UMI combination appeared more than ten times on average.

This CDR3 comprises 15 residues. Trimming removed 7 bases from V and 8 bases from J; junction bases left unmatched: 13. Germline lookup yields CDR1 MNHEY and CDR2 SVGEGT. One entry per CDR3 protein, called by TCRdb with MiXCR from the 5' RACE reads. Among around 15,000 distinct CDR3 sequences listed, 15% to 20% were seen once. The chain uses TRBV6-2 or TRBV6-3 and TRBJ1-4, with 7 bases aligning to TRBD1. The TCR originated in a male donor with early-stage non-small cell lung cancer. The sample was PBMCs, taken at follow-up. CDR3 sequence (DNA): TGTGCCAGCACCAGACGGCGGACAGGTCGGGAAAAACTGTTTTTT. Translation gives CASTRRRTGREKLFF.